A selection of T cell receptor beta chains follows, all from one sample in a study of blood T cell repertoires in COVID-19. Sequencing was performed with immunoSEQ multiplex PCR; in TCRdb, only in-frame clones are kept and a portion is missing. The repertoire holds roughly 220,000 clones, with 75% to 90% as singletons. Sequencing was performed on PBMCs or T cells enriched from blood (not recorded which). Receptor source: a woman in her thirties or forties with acute COVID-19. Both conserved end residues are part of each CDR3. D genes are given only for firm matches. Expanded clones get a size class; other rows say once, few or many, or leave the size out.

cdr3_nt: TGCGCCAGCAGCCTATCTAGCGGGGGGTTGGATACGCAGTATTTT
cdr3_aa: CASSLSSGGLDTQYF
j_call: TRBJ2-3
clone_size: .
d_call: TRBD2
v_call: TRBV5-1

cdr3_nt: TGTGCCTGGAGTGAAAGGACCACGGGGTCGAGTGGCTACACCTTC
cdr3_aa: CAWSERTTGSSGYTF
j_call: TRBJ1-2
clone_size: .
d_call: .
v_call: TRBV30

cdr3_nt: TGCAGTGCTAGTAAGAGGGCTTCCGTGAACATTCAGTACTTC
cdr3_aa: CSASKRASVNIQYF
j_call: TRBJ2-4
clone_size: .
d_call: .
v_call: TRBV20-1

cdr3_nt: TGTGCCAGCAGCTTGTATATTCGGAACGGGGGAAGTGAGCAGTTCTTC
cdr3_aa: CASSLYIRNGGSEQFF
j_call: TRBJ2-1
clone_size: .
d_call: .
v_call: TRBV5-6

cdr3_nt: TGTGCCAGCAGCCAGGGACTAGCGGGGGTGGGGAATGAGCAGTTCTTC
cdr3_aa: CASSQGLAGVGNEQFF
j_call: TRBJ2-1
clone_size: .
d_call: TRBD2
v_call: TRBV3-1/TRBV3-2

cdr3_nt: TGTGCCAGTAGCAGCACGGGGGTCCCCTACGAGCAGTACTTC
cdr3_aa: CASSSTGVPYEQYF
j_call: TRBJ2-7
clone_size: .
d_call: .
v_call: TRBV19

cdr3_nt: TGTGCTAGTGCCCGCGGTTCGACAGCCGAAACTTTCTTT
cdr3_aa: CASARGSTAETFF
j_call: TRBJ1-1
clone_size: .
d_call: .
v_call: TRBV12-5

cdr3_nt: TGTGCTAGTGCCAGGACCGGGGAGCTGTTTTTT
cdr3_aa: CASARTGELFF
j_call: TRBJ2-2
clone_size: .
d_call: .
v_call: TRBV12-5

cdr3_nt: TGCGCCAGCAGACAATCGACTAGCGCCAAAACAGATACGCAGTATTTT
cdr3_aa: CASRQSTSAKTDTQYF
j_call: TRBJ2-3
clone_size: .
d_call: TRBD2
v_call: TRBV4-3

cdr3_nt: TGCGCCAGCAGCCGGCTGGGAGGGCCTTCTAACTATGGCTACACCTTC
cdr3_aa: CASSRLGGPSNYGYTF
j_call: TRBJ1-2
clone_size: .
d_call: .
v_call: TRBV5-1

cdr3_nt: TGTGCCAGCTCACCGATGGGGGGTGATGGCTACACCTTC
cdr3_aa: CASSPMGGDGYTF
j_call: TRBJ1-2
clone_size: .
d_call: .
v_call: TRBV18

cdr3_nt: TGCGCCAGCAGCCTAGCAGGGACACATGAGCTTGGGGACACCATATATTTT
cdr3_aa: CASSLAGTHELGDTIYF
j_call: TRBJ1-3
clone_size: .
d_call: .
v_call: TRBV5-1

cdr3_nt: TGTGCCACCAGCAGAGACCGGGGGGGTAGCGATGAGCAGTTCTTC
cdr3_aa: CATSRDRGGSDEQFF
j_call: TRBJ2-1
clone_size: .
d_call: TRBD2
v_call: TRBV15

cdr3_nt: TGCGCCAGCAGCCAAGTGGCAGGGGACCTCGGTTATGGCTACACCTTC
cdr3_aa: CASSQVAGDLGYGYTF
j_call: TRBJ1-2
clone_size: .
d_call: .
v_call: TRBV4-3

cdr3_nt: TGTGCCAGCAGTTTGGACAGGACCTATGGCTACACCTTC
cdr3_aa: CASSLDRTYGYTF
j_call: TRBJ1-2
clone_size: .
d_call: TRBD1
v_call: TRBV2

cdr3_nt: TGTGCCAGCAGCGTATTCCCCAGCGGGGGGGCGGGGAATGAGCAGTTCTTC
cdr3_aa: CASSVFPSGGAGNEQFF
j_call: TRBJ2-1
clone_size: .
d_call: TRBD2
v_call: TRBV9

cdr3_nt: TGTGCCAGCAGCGTGGGGACAGGGCATCAGCCCCAGCATTTT
cdr3_aa: CASSVGTGHQPQHF
j_call: TRBJ1-5
clone_size: .
d_call: TRBD1
v_call: TRBV9

cdr3_nt: TGTGCCAGTAACAAAAGCCCCGCCGGGAGCTCTGGAAACACCATATATTTT
cdr3_aa: CASNKSPAGSSGNTIYF
j_call: TRBJ1-3
clone_size: .
d_call: .
v_call: TRBV19

cdr3_nt: TGTGCCAGCAGCGTAGCGCCCGAACATTACAATGAGCAGTTCTTC
cdr3_aa: CASSVAPEHYNEQFF
j_call: TRBJ2-1
clone_size: .
d_call: .
v_call: TRBV9

cdr3_nt: TGTGCCAGCAGCTCCTTCGGAAGCGGGGGGGACACCGGGGAGCTGTTTTTT
cdr3_aa: CASSSFGSGGDTGELFF
j_call: TRBJ2-2
clone_size: once
d_call: TRBD2
v_call: TRBV11-2

cdr3_nt: TGCAGCGTTTCAATAGGGGGAGAGGTCACTGAAGCTTTCTTT
cdr3_aa: CSVSIGGEVTEAFF
j_call: TRBJ1-1
clone_size: once
d_call: .
v_call: TRBV29-1

cdr3_nt: TGCGCCAGCAGCTTGGTTTCGGGGAACACTGAAGCTTTCTTT
cdr3_aa: CASSLVSGNTEAFF
j_call: TRBJ1-1
clone_size: .
d_call: .
v_call: TRBV5-1

cdr3_nt: TGTGCCAGCAGCTCCCCGGGACTAGCAACAGATACGCAGTATTTT
cdr3_aa: CASSSPGLATDTQYF
j_call: TRBJ2-3
clone_size: few
d_call: TRBD2
v_call: TRBV7-2

cdr3_nt: TGTGCCAGCAGCCCCGGTGGTCGGGGGGGTGGTAATTCACCCCTCCACTTT
cdr3_aa: CASSPGGRGGGNSPLHF
j_call: TRBJ1-6
clone_size: .
d_call: .
v_call: TRBV5-4

cdr3_nt: TGCGCCAGCAGCGATACGGGACAGCCTAACACTGAAGCTTTCTTT
cdr3_aa: CASSDTGQPNTEAFF
j_call: TRBJ1-1
clone_size: .
d_call: TRBD1
v_call: TRBV4-1